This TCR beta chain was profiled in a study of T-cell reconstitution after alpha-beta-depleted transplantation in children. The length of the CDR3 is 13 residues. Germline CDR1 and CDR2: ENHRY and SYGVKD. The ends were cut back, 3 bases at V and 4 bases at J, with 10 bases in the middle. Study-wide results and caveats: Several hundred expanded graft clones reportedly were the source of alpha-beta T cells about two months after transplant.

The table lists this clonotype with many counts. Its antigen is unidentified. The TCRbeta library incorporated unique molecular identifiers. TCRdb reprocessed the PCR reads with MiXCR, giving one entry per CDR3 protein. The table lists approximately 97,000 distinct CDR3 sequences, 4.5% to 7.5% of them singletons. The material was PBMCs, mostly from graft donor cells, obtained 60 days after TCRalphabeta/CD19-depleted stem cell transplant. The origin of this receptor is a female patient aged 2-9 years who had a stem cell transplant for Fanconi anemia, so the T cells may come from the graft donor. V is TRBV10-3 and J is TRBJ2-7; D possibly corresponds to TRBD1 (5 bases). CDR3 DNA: TGTGCCATCAGTGATCGACAGAGATACGAGCAGTACTTC. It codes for CAISDRQRYEQYF.